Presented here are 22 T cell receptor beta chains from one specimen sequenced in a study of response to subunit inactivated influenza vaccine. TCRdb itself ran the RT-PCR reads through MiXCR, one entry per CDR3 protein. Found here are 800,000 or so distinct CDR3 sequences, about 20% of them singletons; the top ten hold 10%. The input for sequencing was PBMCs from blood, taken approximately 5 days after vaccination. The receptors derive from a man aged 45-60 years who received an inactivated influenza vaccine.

CDR3 amino acids: CASSPLGEAEGPQYF. The CDR3 region has the DNA TGTGCCAGCAGCCCGCTGGGGGAGGCCGAAGGGCCGCAGTACTTC. The chain is built from TRBV4-2 and TRBJ2-7; possibly TRBD2 for D (6 bases). This CDR3 has 15 amino acids. Trimming cost V 4 bases and J 9 bases, with 22 bases left between them. Germline assignment: CDR1 LGHNA and CDR2 YNFKEQ.

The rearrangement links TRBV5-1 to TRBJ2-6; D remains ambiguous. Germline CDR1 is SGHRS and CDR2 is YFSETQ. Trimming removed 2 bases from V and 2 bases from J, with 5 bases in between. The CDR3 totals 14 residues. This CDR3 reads CASSFSPGANVLTF. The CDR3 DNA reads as TGCGCCAGCAGCTTTTCTCCTGGGGCCAACGTCCTGACTTTC.

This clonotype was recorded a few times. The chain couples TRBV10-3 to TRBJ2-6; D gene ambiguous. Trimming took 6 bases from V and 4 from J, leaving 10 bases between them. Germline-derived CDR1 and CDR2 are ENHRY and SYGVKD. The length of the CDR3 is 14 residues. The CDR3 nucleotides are TGTGCCATCAGCAGGACGGACGGGGCCAACGTCCTGACTTTC. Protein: CAISRTDGANVLTF.

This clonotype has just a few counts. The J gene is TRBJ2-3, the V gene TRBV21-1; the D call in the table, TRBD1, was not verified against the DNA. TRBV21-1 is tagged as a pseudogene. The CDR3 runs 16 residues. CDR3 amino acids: CASSKVEGGDADTQYF. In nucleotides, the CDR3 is TGTGCCAGCAGCAAAGTTGAGGGGGGGGACGCAGATACGCAGTATTTT.

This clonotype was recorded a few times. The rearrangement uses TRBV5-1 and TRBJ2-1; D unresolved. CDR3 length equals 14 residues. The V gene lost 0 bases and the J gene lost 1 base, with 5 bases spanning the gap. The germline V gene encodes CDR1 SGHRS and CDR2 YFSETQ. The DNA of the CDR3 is TGCGCCAGCAGCTTGGATTGGTCCTACAATGAGCAGTTCTTC. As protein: CASSLDWSYNEQFF.

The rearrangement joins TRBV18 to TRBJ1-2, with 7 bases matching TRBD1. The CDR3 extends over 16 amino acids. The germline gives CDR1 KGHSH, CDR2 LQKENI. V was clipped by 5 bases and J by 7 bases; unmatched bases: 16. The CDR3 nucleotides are TGTGCCAGCTCAACCACCAAGGACAGGCGCCCCGGTGGCTACACCTTC. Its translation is CASSTTKDRRPGGYTF.

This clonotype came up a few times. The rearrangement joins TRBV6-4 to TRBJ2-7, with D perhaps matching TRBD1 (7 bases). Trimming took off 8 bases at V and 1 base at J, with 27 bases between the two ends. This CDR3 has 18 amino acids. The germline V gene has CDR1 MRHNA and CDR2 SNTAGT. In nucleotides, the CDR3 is TGTGCCAGCCGGGGGAAGGGGGCTAGCTTTTCGGGATCCTACGAGCAGTACTTC. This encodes CASRGKGASFSGSYEQYF.

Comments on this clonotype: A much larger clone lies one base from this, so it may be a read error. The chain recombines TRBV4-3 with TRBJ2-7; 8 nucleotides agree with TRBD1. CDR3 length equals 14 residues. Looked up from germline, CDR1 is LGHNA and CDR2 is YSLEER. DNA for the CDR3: TGCGTCAGCAGCCTCCGACAGGGGCCCTACGAGCAGTACTTC. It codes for CVSSLRQGPYEQYF.

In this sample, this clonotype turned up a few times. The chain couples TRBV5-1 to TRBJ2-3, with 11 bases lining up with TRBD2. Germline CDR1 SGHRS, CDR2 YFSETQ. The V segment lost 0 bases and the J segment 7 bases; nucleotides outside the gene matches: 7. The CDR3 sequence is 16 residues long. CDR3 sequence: CASSLAVAGGPNTQYF. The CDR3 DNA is TGCGCCAGCAGCTTGGCGGTAGCGGGGGGGCCAAATACGCAGTATTTT.

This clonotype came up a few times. The CDR3 sequence: CASYFTGYGYTF. Written as DNA, the CDR3 is TGTGCCAGCTATTTTACAGGCTATGGCTACACCTTC. The V and J genes are TRBV6-5 and TRBJ1-2; perhaps TRBD1 as D (5 bases). CDR3 size: 12 residues. Germline V gene lookup returns CDR1 MNHEY and CDR2 SVGAGI. V lost 8 bases to trimming and J lost 4 bases, with 11 bases between them.

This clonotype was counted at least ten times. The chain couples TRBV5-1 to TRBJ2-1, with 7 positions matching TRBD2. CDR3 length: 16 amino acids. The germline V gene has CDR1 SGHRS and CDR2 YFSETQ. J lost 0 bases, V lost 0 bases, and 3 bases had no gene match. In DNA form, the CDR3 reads TGCGCCAGCAGCTTGGGCGGGAGTAGCTCCTACAATGAGCAGTTCTTC. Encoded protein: CASSLGGSSSYNEQFF.

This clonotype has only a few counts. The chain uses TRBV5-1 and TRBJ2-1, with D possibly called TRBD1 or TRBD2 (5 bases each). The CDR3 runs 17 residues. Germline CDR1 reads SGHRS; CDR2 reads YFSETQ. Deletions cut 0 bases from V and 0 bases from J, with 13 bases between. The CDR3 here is CASSLAWGPSSYNEQFF. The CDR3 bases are TGCGCCAGCAGCTTGGCCTGGGGACCCAGCTCCTACAATGAGCAGTTCTTC.

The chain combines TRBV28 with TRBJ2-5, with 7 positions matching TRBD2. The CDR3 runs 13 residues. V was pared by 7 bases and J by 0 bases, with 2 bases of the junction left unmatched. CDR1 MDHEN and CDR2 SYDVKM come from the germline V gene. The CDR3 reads CASTGGHQETQYF. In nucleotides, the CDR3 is TGTGCCAGCACGGGGGGACACCAAGAGACCCAGTACTTC.

The CDR3 nucleotides read TGCGCCAGCACGAGCGGCGGGGTCGATACCGGGGAGCTGTTTTTT. Translation: CASTSGGVDTGELFF. The chain links TRBV10-2 to TRBJ2-2; weak D call: TRBD2 (6 bases). The CDR3 loop spans 15 amino acids. Trimming removed 7 bases at V and 5 bases at J, with 17 bases between. From germline, CDR1 is WSHSY and CDR2 SAAADI.

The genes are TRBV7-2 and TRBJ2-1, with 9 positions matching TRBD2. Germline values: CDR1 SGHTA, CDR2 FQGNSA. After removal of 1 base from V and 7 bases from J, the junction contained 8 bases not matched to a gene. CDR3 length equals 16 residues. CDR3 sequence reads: CASSLVGTSRRNEQFF. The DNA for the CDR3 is TGTGCCAGCAGCTTAGTGGGGACTAGCAGGCGGAATGAGCAGTTCTTC.

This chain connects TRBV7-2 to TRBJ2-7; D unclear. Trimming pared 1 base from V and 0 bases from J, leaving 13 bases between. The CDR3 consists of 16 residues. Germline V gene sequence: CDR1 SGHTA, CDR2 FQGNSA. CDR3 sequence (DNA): TGTGCCAGCAGCTTAGTTCGTTCCCCGGGCTCCTACGAGCAGTACTTC. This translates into CASSLVRSPGSYEQYF.

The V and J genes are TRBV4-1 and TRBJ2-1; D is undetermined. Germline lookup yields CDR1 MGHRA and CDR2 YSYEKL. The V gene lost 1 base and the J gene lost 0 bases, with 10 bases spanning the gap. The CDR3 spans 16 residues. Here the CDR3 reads CASSQAKYYSYNEQFF. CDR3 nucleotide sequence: TGCGCCAGCAGCCAAGCTAAGTATTACTCCTACAATGAGCAGTTCTTC.

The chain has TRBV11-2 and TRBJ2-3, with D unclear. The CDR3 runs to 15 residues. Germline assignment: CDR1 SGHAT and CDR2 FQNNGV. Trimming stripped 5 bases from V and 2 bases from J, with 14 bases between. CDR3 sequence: CASSAGGVLTDTQYF. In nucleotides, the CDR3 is TGTGCCAGCAGCGCAGGCGGCGTACTCACAGATACGCAGTATTTT.

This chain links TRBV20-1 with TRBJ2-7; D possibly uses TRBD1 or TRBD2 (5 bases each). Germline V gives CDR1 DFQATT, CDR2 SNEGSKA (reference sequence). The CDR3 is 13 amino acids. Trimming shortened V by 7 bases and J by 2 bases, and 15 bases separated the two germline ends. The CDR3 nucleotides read TGCAGTGTTGGACGGACGGGACCCTACGAGCAGTACTTC. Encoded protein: CSVGRTGPYEQYF.

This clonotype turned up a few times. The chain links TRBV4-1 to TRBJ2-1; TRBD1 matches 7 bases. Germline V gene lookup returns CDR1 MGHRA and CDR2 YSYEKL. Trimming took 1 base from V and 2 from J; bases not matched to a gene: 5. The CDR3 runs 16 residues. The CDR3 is CASSQVSGTAYNEQFF. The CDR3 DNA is TGCGCCAGCAGCCAAGTTTCCGGGACAGCCTACAATGAGCAGTTCTTC.

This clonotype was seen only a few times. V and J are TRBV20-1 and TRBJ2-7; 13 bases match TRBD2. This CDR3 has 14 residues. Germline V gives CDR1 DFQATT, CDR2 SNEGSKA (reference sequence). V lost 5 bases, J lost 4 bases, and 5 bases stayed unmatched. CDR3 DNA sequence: TGCAGTGCTCCGACTAGCGGGAGGAAATACGAGCAGTACTTC. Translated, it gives CSAPTSGRKYEQYF.

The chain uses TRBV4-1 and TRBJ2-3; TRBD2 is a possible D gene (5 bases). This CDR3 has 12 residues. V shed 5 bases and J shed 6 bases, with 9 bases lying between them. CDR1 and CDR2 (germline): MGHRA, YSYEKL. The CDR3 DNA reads TGCGCCAGCAGCACCCGAGGGGATACGCAGTATTTT. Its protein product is CASSTRGDTQYF.